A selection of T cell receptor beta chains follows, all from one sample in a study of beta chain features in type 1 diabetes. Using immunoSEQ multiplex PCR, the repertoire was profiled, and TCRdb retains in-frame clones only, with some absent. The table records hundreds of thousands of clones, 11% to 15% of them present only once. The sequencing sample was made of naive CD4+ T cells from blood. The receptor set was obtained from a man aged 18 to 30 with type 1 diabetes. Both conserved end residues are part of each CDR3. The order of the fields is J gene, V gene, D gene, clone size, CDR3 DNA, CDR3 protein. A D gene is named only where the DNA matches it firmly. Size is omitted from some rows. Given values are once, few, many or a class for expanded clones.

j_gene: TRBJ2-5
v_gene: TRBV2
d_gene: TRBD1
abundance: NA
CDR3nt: TGTGCCAGCAGCGCCGGGACAGGGGCAGGGGAGACCCAGTACTTC
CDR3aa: CASSAGTGAGETQYF

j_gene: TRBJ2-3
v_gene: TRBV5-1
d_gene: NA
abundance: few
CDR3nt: TGCGCCAGCAGCTTTACGAGCGGCACAGATACGCAGTATTTT
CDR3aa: CASSFTSGTDTQYF

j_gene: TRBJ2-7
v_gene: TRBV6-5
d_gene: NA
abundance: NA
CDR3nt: TGTGCCAGCAGTTACGACCCGTACGGGAACGAGCAGTACTTC
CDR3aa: CASSYDPYGNEQYF

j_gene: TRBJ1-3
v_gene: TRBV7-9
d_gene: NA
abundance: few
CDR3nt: TGTGCCAGCAGCGCGGGCGGAAACACCATATATTTT
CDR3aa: CASSAGGNTIYF

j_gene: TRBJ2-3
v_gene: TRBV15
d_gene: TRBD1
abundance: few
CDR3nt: TGTGCCACCAGCAGAGTTCGGGACAGGGTAGATACGCAGTATTTT
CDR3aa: CATSRVRDRVDTQYF

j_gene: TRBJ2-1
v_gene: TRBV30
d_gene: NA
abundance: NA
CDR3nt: TGTGCCTCCGCGAAGGGGAACAATGAGCAGTTCTTC
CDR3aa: CASAKGNNEQFF

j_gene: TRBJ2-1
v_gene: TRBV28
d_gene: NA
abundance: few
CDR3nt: TGTGCCAGCAGTTTAGCCAGTATCAGGGGAGATGAGCAGTTCTTC
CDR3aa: CASSLASIRGDEQFF

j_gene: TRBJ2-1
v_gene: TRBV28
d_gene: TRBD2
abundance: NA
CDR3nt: TGTGCCAGCAGTCGGGGACTAGAGTTGAGCAATGAGCAGTTCTTC
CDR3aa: CASSRGLELSNEQFF

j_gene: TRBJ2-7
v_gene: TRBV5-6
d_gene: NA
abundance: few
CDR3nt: TGTGCCAGCAGCTTGGAAGTCAGCGGCTCCTACGAGCAGTACTTC
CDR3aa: CASSLEVSGSYEQYF

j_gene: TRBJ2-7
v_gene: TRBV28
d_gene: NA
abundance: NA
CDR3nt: TGTGCCAGCAGTTTCAGGGGTAGCTCCTACGAGCAGTACTTC
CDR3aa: CASSFRGSSYEQYF

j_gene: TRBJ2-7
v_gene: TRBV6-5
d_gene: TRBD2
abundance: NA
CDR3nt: TGTGCCAGCAGACCGACTAGCGGGGGGCACGAGCAGTACTTC
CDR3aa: CASRPTSGGHEQYF

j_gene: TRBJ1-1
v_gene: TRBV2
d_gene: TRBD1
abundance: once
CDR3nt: TGTGCCAGCAGGAAGACAGGGGGCTGGACTGAAGCTTTCTTT
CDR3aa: CASRKTGGWTEAFF

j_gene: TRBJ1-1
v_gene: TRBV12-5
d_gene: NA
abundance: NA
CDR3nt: TGTGCTAGTGGTTTGGTAGCCGATACTGAAGCTTTCTTT
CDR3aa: CASGLVADTEAFF

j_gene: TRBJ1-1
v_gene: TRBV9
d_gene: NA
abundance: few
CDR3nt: TGTGCCAGCAGCGTAGGGGGTCTCCTGAGCGCTGAAGCTTTCTTT
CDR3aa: CASSVGGLLSAEAFF

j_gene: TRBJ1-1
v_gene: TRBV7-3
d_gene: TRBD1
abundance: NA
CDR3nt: TGTGCCAGCAGCCCGCAGGGGGCGGCCACTGAAGCTTTCTTT
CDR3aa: CASSPQGAATEAFF

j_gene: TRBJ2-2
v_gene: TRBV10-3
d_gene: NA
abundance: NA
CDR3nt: TGTGCCATCAGTGACCAGCCTAATATCCAGACCGGGGAGCTGTTTTTT
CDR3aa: CAISDQPNIQTGELFF